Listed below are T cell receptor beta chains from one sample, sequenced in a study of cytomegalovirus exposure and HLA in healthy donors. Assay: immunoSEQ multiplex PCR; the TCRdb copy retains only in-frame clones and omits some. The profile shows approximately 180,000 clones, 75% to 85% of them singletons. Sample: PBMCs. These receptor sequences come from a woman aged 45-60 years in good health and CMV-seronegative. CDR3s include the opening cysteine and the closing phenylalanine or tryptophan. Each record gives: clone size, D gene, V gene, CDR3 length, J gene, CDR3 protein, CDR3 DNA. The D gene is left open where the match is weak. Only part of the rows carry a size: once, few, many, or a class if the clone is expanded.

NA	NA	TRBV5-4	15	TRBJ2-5	CASSLAGLTTETQYF	TGTGCCAGCAGCTTGGCCGGGTTGACCACAGAGACCCAGTACTTC
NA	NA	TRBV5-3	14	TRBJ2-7	CARSLAATGGEQYF	TGTGCCAGAAGCTTGGCCGCGACAGGCGGTGAGCAGTACTTC
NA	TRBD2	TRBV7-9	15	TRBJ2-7	CASSLATSGKREQYF	TGTGCCAGCAGCTTAGCGACTAGCGGGAAAAGAGAGCAGTACTTC
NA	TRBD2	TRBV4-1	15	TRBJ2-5	CASSQATSGQETQYF	TGCGCCAGCAGCCAGGCTACTAGCGGACAAGAGACCCAGTACTTC
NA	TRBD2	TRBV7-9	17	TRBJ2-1	CASSSRWRGITYNEQFF	TGTGCCAGCAGCTCAAGGTGGCGGGGGATCACCTACAATGAGCAGTTCTTC
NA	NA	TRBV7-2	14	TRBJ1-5	CASSPWRGGQPQHF	TGTGCCAGCAGCCCCTGGAGGGGCGGCCAGCCCCAGCATTTT
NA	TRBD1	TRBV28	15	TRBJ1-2	CASSFLAGGPYGYTF	TGTGCCAGCAGTTTCCTGGCAGGGGGTCCCTATGGCTACACCTTC
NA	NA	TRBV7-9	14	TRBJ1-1	CASSRGEGRGEAFF	TGTGCCAGCAGCCGAGGGGAGGGGAGGGGTGAAGCTTTCTTT
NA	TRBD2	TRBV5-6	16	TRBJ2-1	CASSLVSGRGHNEQFF	TGTGCCAGCAGCTTGGTTAGCGGGAGGGGCCACAATGAGCAGTTCTTC
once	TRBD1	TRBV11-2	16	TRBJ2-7	CASSLRYRDRVAEQYF	TGTGCCAGCAGCCTTAGATATCGGGACAGGGTGGCCGAGCAGTACTTC
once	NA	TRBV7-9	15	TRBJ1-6	CASSLAAGPNSPLHF	TGTGCCAGCAGCTTAGCGGCAGGGCCTAATTCACCCCTCCACTTT
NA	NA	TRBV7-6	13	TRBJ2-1	CASSSIAPNEQFF	TGTGCCAGCAGCTCGATAGCGCCTAATGAGCAGTTCTTC
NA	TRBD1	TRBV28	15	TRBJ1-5	CASSPETGVGQPQHF	TGTGCCAGCAGCCCCGAGACAGGGGTGGGCCAGCCCCAGCATTTT
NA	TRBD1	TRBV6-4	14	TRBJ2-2	CASSDSDRAGELFF	TGTGCCAGCAGTGACTCGGACAGGGCCGGGGAGCTGTTTTTT